These 14 T cell receptor beta chains originate from one sample sequenced in a study of blood T cells in healthy people across ages. Using a J-beta primer mix together with a sample-barcoded 5' primer, a second PCR was run for about 7 to 12 cycles. TCRdb analysed the 5' RACE reads with MiXCR anew, one entry per CDR3 protein. The sample carries some 940,000 distinct CDR3 sequences, roughly 28% recorded once. This same sample was also taken into another study, of T cells of mothers and their children.

The sequencing sample was made of blood. These receptors were obtained from a woman aged 35 to 49 in good health.

This clonotype was picked up many times. V and J are TRBV29-1 and TRBJ1-2; D is possibly TRBD1 (6 bases). V lost 0 bases and J 4 bases, leaving 15 bases between the germline ends. Germline V gene lookup returns CDR1 SQVTM and CDR2 ANQGSEA. There are 15 residues in the CDR3. The CDR3 DNA follows: TGCAGCGTTGAAGATATGATAGGACAGAGCTATGGCTACACCTTC. This sequence encodes CSVEDMIGQSYGYTF.

For this clonotype: A junction end diverges from the germline sequence, so it may reflect a read error. V gene TRBV27 combines with J gene TRBJ1-2, with D possibly matching TRBD1 (6 bases). The CDR3 contains 15 residues. Germline CDR1 MNHEY, CDR2 SMNVEV (reference sequence). Here the CDR3 DNA reads TGTGCCAGCAGTCTATCCCGGGACACAACGCGTGGCTACACCTTC. Translating gives CASSLSRDTTRGYTF.

The gene calls are TRBV28 and TRBJ2-7; D unresolved. The germline gives CDR1 MDHEN, CDR2 SYDVKM. Between the trimmed V and J ends, which lost 6 bases and 2 bases, there was a span of 8 bases. The CDR3 loop spans 12 amino acids. CDR3 nucleotides: TGTGCCAGCAGCCCTATAGCCTACGAGCAGTACTTC. Translating it yields CASSPIAYEQYF.

The chain has TRBV28 and TRBJ1-5; D unresolved. The CDR3 length is 16 residues. Trimming took 8 bases from V and 2 from J, leaving 19 bases between them. In germline, CDR1 is MDHEN, CDR2 SYDVKM. The CDR3 protein is CASARRVWVGNQPQHF. CDR3 DNA: TGTGCCAGCGCCCGACGGGTATGGGTTGGCAATCAGCCCCAGCATTTT.

This sequence joins TRBV7-9 and TRBJ1-1; TRBD1 is a possible D gene (5 bases). The CDR3 loop spans 12 amino acids. V was trimmed by 3 bases and J by 7 bases, leaving 9 bases between them. Germline V lookup: CDR1 SEHNR, CDR2 FQNEAQ (reference sequence). The CDR3 here is CASSLGDGEAFF. The CDR3 nucleotides read TGTGCCAGCAGCTTGGGGGACGGTGAAGCTTTCTTT.

This clonotype was found a few times. The chain couples TRBV4-1 to TRBJ2-7; TRBD2 matches 11 bases. Germline CDR1 and CDR2: MGHRA and YSYEKL. This CDR3 contains 16 residues. Trimming removed 0 bases from V and 3 bases from J; junction bases left unmatched: 4. CDR3 nucleotide sequence: TGCGCCAGCAGCCAAGAGACTAGCGGGACTTACTACGAGCAGTACTTC. This codes for CASSQETSGTYYEQYF.

At least ten counts were recorded for this clonotype. The gene calls are TRBV7-8 and TRBJ2-7, with 8 bases fitting TRBD2. The junction had 8 bases not matched to a gene; V was cut back by 5 bases and J by 2 bases. The CDR3 loop spans 15 amino acids. Germline CDR1 is SGHVS and CDR2 is FQNEAQ. The CDR3 DNA sequence: TGTGCCAGCAGCCCCTGGCGGGGGGTTGCCTACGAGCAGTACTTC. Translated, it gives CASSPWRGVAYEQYF.

About this clonotype itself: A much larger clonotype is one base distant, so this may be a read error. The rearrangement joins TRBV3-1 to TRBJ1-1; no reliable D call. Germline assignment: CDR1 LGHDT and CDR2 YNNKEL (reference sequence). Trimming shortened V by 2 bases and J by 6 bases, and 7 bases separated the two germline ends. The CDR3 has 12 amino acids. The DNA of the CDR3 is TGTGCCAGCAGCCAATTACGGGCTGAAGCTTTCTTT. It is translated as CASSQLRAEAFF.

The genes are TRBV20-1 and TRBJ2-1; TRBD1 agrees at 10 bases. V dropped 0 bases and J dropped 1; count of bases not matched to a gene: 6. Per germline, CDR1 DFQATT and CDR2 SNEGSKA (reference sequence). The CDR3 has 17 amino acids. CDR3 nucleotides: TGCAGTGCTAGAGAGTGGGGACAGGGGTTGTCCTACAATGAGCAGTTCTTC. This codes for CSAREWGQGLSYNEQFF.

This clonotype was seen repeatedly, ten times or more. The rearrangement links TRBV20-1 to TRBJ2-1; unclear D gene. Looked up from germline, CDR1 is DFQATT and CDR2 is SNEGSKA (reference sequence). This CDR3 region has 13 residues. V was trimmed by 0 bases and J by 0 bases, leaving 3 bases between them. CDR3 sequence (DNA): TGCAGTGCTAGAGAGAACTCCTACAATGAGCAGTTCTTC. Its protein is CSARENSYNEQFF.

This clonotype was detected a few times. The chain carries TRBV3-1 and TRBJ2-1, with D possibly TRBD1 on 6 matching bases. Germline V gene lookup returns CDR1 LGHDT and CDR2 YNNKEL (reference sequence). This CDR3 region has 16 residues. V was cut by 4 bases and J by 5 bases, with 18 bases left in between. CDR3 DNA sequence: TGTGCCAGCAGCCCTCTCACAGGGCGCATGGACAATGAGCAGTTCTTC. The encoded protein is CASSPLTGRMDNEQFF.

This clonotype showed up just a few times. The chain is built from TRBV29-1 and TRBJ2-1, with 8 bases fitting TRBD2. In germline, CDR1 is SQVTM, CDR2 ANQGSEA. The CDR3 sequence is 13 residues long. V gave up 8 bases and J gave up 6 bases; unmatched junction bases: 9. The CDR3 DNA sequence: TGCAGCCGCCGGGGGGGCTCAGGCAATGAGCAGTTCTTC. Amino acid sequence: CSRRGGSGNEQFF.

This clonotype was observed at least ten times. This chain joins TRBV12-3 or TRBV12-4 and TRBJ2-4; perhaps TRBD1 as D (5 bases). The CDR3 extends over 12 amino acids. Trimming shortened V by 6 bases and J by 6 bases, and 9 bases separated the two germline ends. The CDR3 DNA reads TGTGCCAGCAGGGGCGACAGAAACATTCAGTACTTC. Its translation is CASRGDRNIQYF.

This clonotype was picked up many times. The chain couples TRBV7-2 to TRBJ2-1; 12 bases match TRBD2. Unmatched junction bases numbered 7, after V lost 5 bases and J lost 5 bases. The CDR3 totals 16 residues. The V gene's germline CDR1 is SGHTA and CDR2 FQGNSA. The CDR3 coding sequence is TGTGCCAGCAGCGCCCTAGCGGGGGGGCTGCACAATGAGCAGTTCTTC. This translates into CASSALAGGLHNEQFF.